This TCR beta chain was found in a study of PD-L1 blockade in urothelial cancer. Turning to the study itself: Researchers looked at the blood 3 weeks (second dose) and 6 weeks after treatment began. Median T cell yield per blood sample was over 130,000 cells.

Time point specified: pretreatment peripheral blood. Individual patients had between 1 and 8 samples, taken pretreatment and on-treatment. TCRdb's copy holds only in-frame clones and misses some; the assay was immunoSEQ multiplex PCR. The table has some 53,000 clones, roughly 80% seen once. Sequencing used PBMCs, obtained around atezolizumab (anti-PD-L1) treatment. The TCR comes from an older man with urothelial cancer.

DNA of the CDR3: TGTGCCAGCAGCTCCCGACAGGTTGGGACCCAGTACTTC. Translated: CASSSRQVGTQYF. The chain uses TRBV5-4 and TRBJ2-5, with D tentatively TRBD1 (6 bases). Germline V CDR1 and CDR2: SGHNT, YYREEE (reference sequence). The CDR3 extends over 13 amino acids. Deletions cut 3 bases from V and 7 bases from J, with 13 bases between.